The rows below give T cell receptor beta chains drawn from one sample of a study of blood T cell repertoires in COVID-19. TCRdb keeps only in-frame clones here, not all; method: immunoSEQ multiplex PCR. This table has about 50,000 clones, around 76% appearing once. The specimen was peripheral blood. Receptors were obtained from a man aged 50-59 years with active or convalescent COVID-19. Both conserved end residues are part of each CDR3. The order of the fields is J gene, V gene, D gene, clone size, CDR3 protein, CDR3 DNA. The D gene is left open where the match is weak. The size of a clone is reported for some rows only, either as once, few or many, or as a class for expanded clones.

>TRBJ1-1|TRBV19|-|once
CASRDPSADTEAFF
TGTGCCAGCCGTGACCCCTCAGCGGACACTGAAGCTTTCTTT
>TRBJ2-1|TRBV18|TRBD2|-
CASSPSTGGPNEQFF
TGTGCCAGCTCACCAAGTACGGGAGGGCCGAATGAGCAGTTCTTC
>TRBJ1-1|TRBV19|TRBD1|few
CASSIQGADTEAFF
TGTGCCAGTAGTATCCAGGGGGCGGATACTGAGGCTTTCTTT
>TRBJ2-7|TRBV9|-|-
CASSGQGYEQYF
TGTGCCAGCAGCGGGCAGGGTTACGAGCAGTACTTC
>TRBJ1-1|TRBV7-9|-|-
CASKFLTENTEAFF
TGTGCCAGCAAATTCCTGACAGAGAACACTGAAGCTTTCTTT
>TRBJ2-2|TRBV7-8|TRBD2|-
CASSLAGLAAGTGELFF
TGTGCCAGCAGCTTAGCGGGACTAGCGGCGGGTACCGGGGAGCTGTTTTTT
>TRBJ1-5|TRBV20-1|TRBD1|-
CSASFQTGSDQPQHF
TGCAGTGCTAGTTTCCAGACAGGGTCGGATCAGCCCCAGCATTTT
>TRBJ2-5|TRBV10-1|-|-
CASSGPRGETQYF
TGCGCCAGCAGTGGTCCCAGAGGAGAGACCCAGTACTTC
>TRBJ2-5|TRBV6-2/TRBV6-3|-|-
CASSPTGYGGWEETQYF
TGTGCCAGCAGTCCCACAGGGTATGGAGGTTGGGAAGAGACCCAGTACTTC
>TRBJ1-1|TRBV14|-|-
CASSQELQVEAFF
TGTGCCAGCAGCCAAGAATTGCAGGTAGAAGCTTTCTTT
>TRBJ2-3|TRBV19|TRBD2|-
CASSMGGLGADTQYF
TGTGCCAGTAGTATGGGGGGACTAGGGGCAGATACGCAGTATTTT
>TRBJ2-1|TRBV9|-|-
CASSGGSASYNEQFF
TGTGCCAGCAGCGGGGGTAGCGCTTCCTACAATGAGCAGTTCTTC
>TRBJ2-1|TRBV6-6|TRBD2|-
CASSPTSGRNNEQFF
TGTGCCAGCAGTCCCACTAGCGGGAGGAACAATGAGCAGTTCTTC
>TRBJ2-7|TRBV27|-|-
CASSLSIDVLGALGEQYF
TGTGCCAGCAGTTTATCCATCGACGTTTTAGGGGCCCTAGGCGAGCAGTACTTC
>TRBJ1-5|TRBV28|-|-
CASSLGGSNQPQHF
TGTGCCAGCAGTTTAGGCGGCTCCAATCAGCCCCAGCATTTT
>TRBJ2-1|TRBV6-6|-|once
CASSPRYNEQFF
TGTGCCAGCAGTCCTCGCTACAATGAGCAGTTCTTC
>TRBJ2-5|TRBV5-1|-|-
CASSLGGDRVQTQYF
TGCGCCAGCAGCTTGGGGGGGGACAGAGTCCAGACCCAGTACTTC
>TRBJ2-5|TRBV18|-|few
CASSPPYKETQYF
TGTGCCAGCTCACCACCTTATAAAGAGACCCAGTACTTC
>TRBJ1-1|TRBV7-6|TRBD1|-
CASSPDRATEAFF
TGTGCCAGCAGCCCAGACAGGGCAACTGAAGCTTTCTTT
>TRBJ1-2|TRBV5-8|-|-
CASMAWTDYGYTF
TGTGCCAGCATGGCATGGACAGACTATGGCTACACCTTC
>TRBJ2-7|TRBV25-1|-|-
CASSDPTGTYEQYF
TGTGCCAGCAGTGATCCGACAGGAACCTACGAGCAGTACTTC
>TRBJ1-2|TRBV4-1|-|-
CASSQVKTEATSRTF
TGCGCCAGCAGCCAAGTCAAGACAGAGGCCACATCCCGCACCTTC
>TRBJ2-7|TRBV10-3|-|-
CAIKEGSGYEQYF
TGTGCCATCAAAGAGGGTAGCGGATACGAGCAGTACTTC
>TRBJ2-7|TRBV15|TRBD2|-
CATRPGLAGDEQYF
TGTGCCACCAGGCCGGGACTAGCGGGGGACGAGCAGTACTTC
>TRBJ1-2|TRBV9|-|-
CASSVEGLYGYTF
TGTGCCAGCAGCGTAGAGGGGCTATATGGCTACACCTTC
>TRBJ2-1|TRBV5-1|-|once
CASTEGGNNEQFF
TGCGCCAGCACGGAGGGCGGGAACAATGAGCAGTTCTTC
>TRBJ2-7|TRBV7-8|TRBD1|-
CASSLGTGTGNEQYF
TGTGCCAGCAGCTTAGGCACCGGGACAGGGAATGAGCAGTACTTC
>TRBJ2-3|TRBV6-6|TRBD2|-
CASSSPASGVADTQYF
TGTGCCAGCAGTTCCCCAGCTAGCGGGGTTGCAGATACGCAGTATTTT
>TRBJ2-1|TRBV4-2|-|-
CASSPDWPSRNNEQFF
TGTGCCAGCAGCCCCGACTGGCCTAGTAGAAACAATGAGCAGTTCTTC
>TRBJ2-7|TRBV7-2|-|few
CASSPPGGTYEQYF
TGTGCCAGCAGCCCCCCGGGGGGCACCTACGAGCAGTACTTC
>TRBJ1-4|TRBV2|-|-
CASSHPLRATNEKLFF
TGTGCCAGCAGTCACCCTCTGCGTGCAACTAATGAAAAACTGTTTTTT